The clone carrying this T cell receptor beta chain was picked up one time. Its cognate antigen is unknown. The same CDR3 is also encoded by other DNA sequences in this sample. Germline lookup yields CDR1 SGHVS and CDR2 FQNEAQ. The V gene end was trimmed by 3 bases and the J gene end by 0 bases; junction bases not matched to a gene: 5. The CDR3 spans 15 residues. This record comes from a study of Tregs in tolerant kidney transplant recipients. Study background: Sorting of CD4+CD25+CD127- cells followed 3-day belatacept mixed lymphocyte reactions, sometimes with roughly 5-day graft donor restimulation. Antibodies separated recipient from donor cells.

Repertoires were generated with immunoSEQ multiplex PCR, while TCRdb's copy carries only in-frame clones and drops some. The table has 35,000 to 50,000 clones, about 95% seen once. General study findings and limits: The small number of patients limits these findings pending further validation.

V is TRBV7-8 and J is TRBJ2-7; 7 positions match TRBD1. Specimen: Tregs from blood cultured with allogeneic cells. The receptor was isolated from a human donor in good health. The CDR3: CASSFTAGGSYEQYF. CDR3 coding DNA: TGTGCCAGCAGCTTTACGGCAGGGGGCTCCTACGAGCAGTACTTC.